The next 32 T cell receptor beta chains were all read from a single sample in a study of blood T cells in healthy people across ages. With a J-beta primer mix and a sample-barcoded 5' primer, a second PCR ran about 6 to 11 cycles. TCRdb reprocessed the 5' RACE reads with MiXCR, giving one entry per CDR3 protein. The sample lists approximately 1.5 million distinct CDR3 sequences, approximately 32% occurring once. Sequencing was performed on blood. Every receptor here comes from a woman in her 30s in good health.

The V call is TRBV24-1, the J call TRBJ2-3, with TRBD1 matching over 11 bases. The CDR3 runs to 15 residues. Germline lookup yields CDR1 KGHDR and CDR2 SFDVKD. With 3 bases clipped from V and 5 bases from J, the junction kept 3 bases outside the gene matches. This chain's CDR3 is CATSDGQGAGDTQYF. The CDR3 DNA is TGTGCCACCAGTGATGGACAGGGGGCCGGAGATACGCAGTATTTT.

This clonotype was observed a few times. This chain links TRBV2 with TRBJ2-7; 9 nucleotides line up with TRBD1. Germline lookup yields CDR1 SNHLY and CDR2 FYNNEI. This CDR3 has 13 amino acids. Germline trimming cut 6 bases from V and 6 bases from J; bases unmatched to any gene: 6. Here the CDR3 reads CASRGTGQGEQYF. CDR3 DNA sequence: TGTGCCAGCAGGGGGACAGGGCAAGGCGAGCAGTACTTC.

The CDR3 region is CSVTNRGSSYNEQFF. CDR3 bases: TGCAGCGTGACAAACAGGGGGAGCTCCTACAATGAGCAGTTCTTC. This chain links TRBV29-1 with TRBJ2-1; 8 nucleotides agree with TRBD1. CDR3 length: 15 residues. With V trimmed by 6 bases and J by 0 bases, 7 bases remained unmatched. Looked up from germline, CDR1 is SQVTM and CDR2 is ANQGSEA.

Remarks on this clonotype: A read error may be the cause here, since a much bigger clone is one base away. V usage is TRBV29-1 and J usage is TRBJ2-4; tentative D call: TRBD2 (5 bases). This CDR3 has 11 amino acids. Trimming left V 7 bases short and J 5 bases short, with 9 bases between. CDR1 SQVTM and CDR2 ANQGSEA come from the germline V gene. CDR3 coding DNA: TGCAGCGCCAGGCGGGAAAACATTCAGTACTTC. Encoded protein: CSARRENIQYF.

V is TRBV9 and J is TRBJ1-2, with TRBD1 matching over 8 bases. The V gene end was trimmed by 7 bases and the J gene end by 4 bases; junction bases not matched to a gene: 9. The CDR3 is made up of 14 amino acids. Germline V gives CDR1 SGDLS, CDR2 YYNGEE. The CDR3 DNA reads TGTGCCAGCGGCCCGGACAGGGAGACCTATGGCTACACCTTC. Protein sequence: CASGPDRETYGYTF.

To note about this clonotype: A read error is possible here, since a much larger clone lies one base away. The rearrangement links TRBV20-1 to TRBJ2-1; D gene unclear. The CDR3 has 11 amino acids. Germline CDR1 DFQATT, CDR2 SNEGSKA (reference sequence). V was cut by 6 bases and J by 6 bases, with 9 bases left in between. The chain's CDR3 is CSALRSNEQFF. DNA of the CDR3: TGCAGTGCACTACGAAGCAATGAGCAGTTCTTC.

The rearrangement uses TRBV20-1 and TRBJ2-1, with D perhaps matching TRBD1 (6 bases). V lost 1 base and J lost 3, with 19 bases in between. The CDR3 covers 17 residues. Germline V gene lookup returns CDR1 DFQATT and CDR2 SNEGSKA (reference sequence). The chain's CDR3 is CSARGLGRDTFYNEQFF. The CDR3 bases are TGCAGTGCTAGAGGATTGGGACGGGACACTTTCTACAATGAGCAGTTCTTC.

The chain has TRBV28 and TRBJ2-5, with D perhaps matching TRBD1 or TRBD2 (5 bases each). This CDR3 comprises 13 residues. V was clipped by 9 bases and J by 3 bases, with 14 bases between them. Germline CDR1 and CDR2: MDHEN and SYDVKM. The DNA of the CDR3 is TGTGCCAGTGTACGGGGCAGGGAAGAGACCCAGTACTTC. It yields the protein CASVRGREETQYF.

DNA of the CDR3: TGCGCCAGCAGCTTGAAGGGCAGATTCACAGATACGCAGTATTTT. Protein sequence: CASSLKGRFTDTQYF. The J gene is TRBJ2-3, the V gene TRBV5-1; no clear D. With 1 base removed from V and 2 bases from J, the gap between germline ends came to 11 bases. Germline CDR1 and CDR2: SGHRS and YFSETQ. This CDR3 spans 15 amino acids. Variable domain in full (rest from reference TRBV5-1 and TRBJ2-3): KAGVTQTPRYLIKTRGQQVTLSCSPISGHRSVSWYQQTPGQGLQFLFEYFSETQRNKGNFPGRFSGRQFSNSRSEMNVSTLELGDSALYLCASSLKGRFTDTQYFGPGTRLTVL.

This clonotype was counted a few times. The chain is built from TRBV7-2 and TRBJ2-7; 8 bases match TRBD2. The CDR3 has 14 residues. Per germline, CDR1 SGHTA and CDR2 FQGNSA. V trimming: 1 base; J trimming: 4 bases; junction bases outside the gene matches: 3. This chain's CDR3 is CASSLVAGKYEQYF. The CDR3 nucleotides are TGTGCCAGCAGCTTAGTAGCGGGGAAGTACGAGCAGTACTTC.

This clonotype has a handful of counts. The J gene is TRBJ1-3, the V gene TRBV5-5, with unresolved D. This CDR3 is built from 15 residues. Germline V gene sequence: CDR1 SGHKS, CDR2 YYEKEE (reference sequence). V was shortened by 0 bases and J by 4 bases, with 11 bases between the two germline ends. CDR3 loop: CASSLELASGNTIYF. As DNA, the CDR3 is TGTGCCAGCAGCTTGGAATTGGCGTCGGGAAACACCATATATTTT.

This clonotype was recorded a few times. The V gene is TRBV18, the J gene TRBJ2-7; D is ambiguous. CDR1 and CDR2 from the germline V gene are KGHSH and LQKENI. This CDR3 spans 12 amino acids. With 6 bases removed from V and 9 bases from J, the gap between germline ends came to 15 bases. The CDR3 reads CASSLDSFGQYF. CDR3 bases: TGTGCCAGCTCCCTTGACTCTTTCGGGCAGTACTTC.

Ten or more counts support this clonotype. This chain links TRBV13 with TRBJ2-3; D could derive from TRBD1 or TRBD2 (5 bases each). V lost 5 bases to trimming and J lost 3 bases, with 15 bases between them. The CDR3 is 15 amino acids. Germline values: CDR1 PRHDT, CDR2 FYEKMQ (reference sequence). The CDR3 nucleotides are TGTGCCAGCAGCCCCCGACAGCCGGGAACAGATACGCAGTATTTT. The encoded protein is CASSPRQPGTDTQYF.

CDR3 sequence reads: CASRLGTQPQHF. The CDR3 DNA reads as TGTGCCAGCCGGTTGGGGACCCAGCCCCAGCATTTT. V usage is TRBV28 and J usage is TRBJ1-5, with D perhaps matching TRBD1 (5 bases). The V end lost 8 bases, the J end lost 7 bases, and 12 bases lay between the germline ends. The CDR3 is 12 amino acids. Germline CDR1 and CDR2: MDHEN and SYDVKM.

This clonotype was counted a single time. V gene TRBV7-3 combines with J gene TRBJ2-7; 7 nucleotides align to TRBD1. Looked up from germline, CDR1 is SGHTA and CDR2 is FQGTGA. Germline trimming cut 5 bases from V and 1 base from J; bases unmatched to any gene: 8. The CDR3 contains 15 residues. The CDR3 reads CASSVTGERSYEQYF. CDR3 sequence (DNA): TGTGCCAGCAGCGTCACAGGGGAAAGATCCTACGAGCAGTACTTC. The full variable domain, completed using reference TRBV7-3 and TRBJ2-7, is GAGVSQTPSNKVTEKGKYVELRCDPISGHTALYWYRQSLGQGPEFLIYFQGTGAADDSGLPNDRFFAVRPEGSVSTLKIQRTERGDSAVYLCASSVTGERSYEQYFGPGTRLTVT.

This clonotype appeared a few times. V and J are TRBV5-1 and TRBJ2-1; TRBD2 matches 9 bases. V shed 0 bases, J shed 6 bases, and the junction held 10 bases outside the gene matches. Per germline, CDR1 SGHRS and CDR2 YFSETQ. This CDR3 spans 17 amino acids. The CDR3 here is CASSLGASGIGSNEQFF. As DNA, the CDR3 is TGCGCCAGCAGCTTGGGTGCTAGCGGGATAGGATCCAATGAGCAGTTCTTC.

The chain recombines TRBV5-1 with TRBJ1-4; 8 nucleotides line up with TRBD1. Per the germline V gene, CDR1 is SGHRS and CDR2 is YFSETQ. This CDR3 is 15 amino acids long. Trimming cost V 4 bases and J 4 bases; bases outside gene matches: 6. In DNA, the CDR3 is TGCGCCAGCAGCCGGACAGGGATTGATAATGAAAAACTGTTTTTT. Amino acids: CASSRTGIDNEKLFF. The whole variable domain, filled in from reference TRBV5-1 and TRBJ1-4, reads KAGVTQTPRYLIKTRGQQVTLSCSPISGHRSVSWYQQTPGQGLQFLFEYFSETQRNKGNFPGRFSGRQFSNSRSEMNVSTLELGDSALYLCASSRTGIDNEKLFFGSGTQLSVL.

The chain employs TRBV2 and TRBJ2-5, with TRBD1 as a possible D gene (5 bases). The CDR3 loop spans 15 amino acids. CDR1 is SNHLY, CDR2 FYNNEI, per germline. The germline V and J ends were trimmed by 2 bases and 5 bases, with 15 bases remaining between them. The CDR3 here is CASSEFQGKGETQYF. In DNA, the CDR3 is TGTGCCAGCAGTGAATTCCAGGGCAAGGGGGAGACCCAGTACTTC. The full variable domain, in which reference TRBV2 and TRBJ2-5 provide the parts outside the CDR3, is EPEVTQTPSHQVTQMGQEVILRCVPISNHLYFYWYRQILGQKVEFLVSFYNNEISEKSEIFDDQFSVERPDGSNFTLKIRSTKLEDSAMYFCASSEFQGKGETQYFGPGTRLLVL.

The V gene is TRBV27, the J gene TRBJ2-1; D is unclear. There are 13 residues in the CDR3. Trimming pared 2 bases from V and 5 bases from J, leaving 7 bases between. Germline V gene data show CDR1 as MNHEY and CDR2 as SMNVEV (reference sequence). CDR3 residues: CASSLQTDNEQFF. The CDR3 DNA follows: TGTGCCAGCAGTTTACAAACTGACAATGAGCAGTTCTTC.

This sequence joins TRBV6-5 and TRBJ1-2; 7 bases are a match to TRBD1. Germline CDR1 reads MNHEY; CDR2 reads SVGAGI. Unmatched junction bases numbered 6, after V lost 6 bases and J lost 2 bases. The CDR3 is 14 residues long. The CDR3 DNA reads TGTGCCAGCAGAACGACAGGGACGAACTATGGCTACACCTTC. It is translated as CASRTTGTNYGYTF.

V gene TRBV28 combines with J gene TRBJ2-1; TRBD2 agrees at 7 bases. The CDR3 consists of 15 residues. In germline, CDR1 is MDHEN, CDR2 SYDVKM. J lost 9 bases, V lost 3 bases, and 11 bases had no gene match. CDR3 loop: CASSFTQRGSGEQFF. The CDR3 nucleotides are TGTGCCAGCAGTTTCACCCAGCGCGGGAGTGGTGAGCAGTTCTTC.

Only a few counts were recorded for this clonotype. This chain links TRBV24-1 with TRBJ2-1; the D is unclear. V was trimmed by 2 bases and J by 10 bases, leaving 11 bases between them. Germline V gives CDR1 KGHDR, CDR2 SFDVKD. CDR3 length equals 13 residues. Here the CDR3 reads CATSDSVVKEQFF. The CDR3 DNA reads TGTGCCACCAGTGATTCAGTGGTAAAGGAGCAGTTCTTC.

This clonotype has a count of ten or more. The genes are TRBV29-1 and TRBJ2-5; 8 nucleotides agree with TRBD2. Germline values: CDR1 SQVTM, CDR2 ANQGSEA. The V gene end was trimmed by 7 bases and the J gene end by 5 bases; junction bases not matched to a gene: 9. CDR3 length: 13 residues. The CDR3 region is CSGSGTRGETQYF. CDR3 bases: TGCAGCGGTTCCGGGACTAGAGGGGAGACCCAGTACTTC. Looking up the rest from reference TRBV29-1 and TRBJ2-5 gives the full variable domain: SAVISQKPSRDICQRGTSLTIQCQVDSQVTMMFWYRQQPGQSLTLIATANQGSEATYESGFVIDKFPISRPNLTFSTLTVSNMSPEDSSIYLCSGSGTRGETQYFGPGTRLLVL.

V gene TRBV2 combines with J gene TRBJ2-7; D is uncertain. Germline CDR1 reads SNHLY; CDR2 reads FYNNEI. V lost 5 bases and J 0 bases, leaving 11 bases between the germline ends. This CDR3 region has 14 residues. CDR3 in DNA: TGTGCCAGCAGTTACGACCCTGCCTCCTACGAGCAGTACTTC. As protein: CASSYDPASYEQYF.

The rearrangement joins TRBV7-3 to TRBJ1-6; D possibly corresponds to TRBD1 (5 bases). The CDR3 is 15 amino acids. Trimming left V 2 bases short and J 8 bases short, with 13 bases between. Germline values: CDR1 SGHTA, CDR2 FQGTGA. CDR3 residues: CASSLLSGGDSPLHF. The CDR3 DNA sequence: TGTGCCAGCAGCTTACTTAGTGGGGGGGATTCACCCCTCCACTTT.

This chain joins TRBV18 and TRBJ2-5, with D tentatively TRBD1 (5 bases). The CDR3 runs 13 residues. Trimming took 1 base from V and 5 from J, leaving 8 bases between them. The germline V gene has CDR1 KGHSH and CDR2 LQKENI. The CDR3 DNA reads TGTGCCAGCTCACCACTCTCAGGGGAGACCCAGTACTTC. Its protein is CASSPLSGETQYF.

In its sample, this clonotype was seen a few times. The chain combines TRBV30 with TRBJ2-6; D is unresolved. The CDR3 covers 13 residues. Trimming shortened V by 3 bases and J by 3 bases, and 6 bases separated the two germline ends. Germline V gives CDR1 GTSNPN, CDR2 SVGIG (reference sequence). The CDR3 is CAWRAFGANVLTF. CDR3 nucleotides: TGTGCCTGGAGGGCGTTTGGGGCCAACGTCCTGACTTTC.

The rearrangement uses TRBV20-1 and TRBJ1-2; D gene ambiguous. V lost 7 bases to trimming and J lost 0 bases, with 9 bases between them. CDR1 is DFQATT and CDR2 is SNEGSKA in the germline V gene (reference sequence). CDR3 length: 12 residues. As DNA, the CDR3 is TGCAGTGGCACCTCCCCTAACTATGGCTACACCTTC. Amino acids: CSGTSPNYGYTF.

This clonotype was counted ten times or more. This chain links TRBV20-1 with TRBJ2-7, with D possibly matching TRBD1 (5 bases). Trimming shortened V by 1 base and J by 4 bases, and 8 bases separated the two germline ends. The CDR3 is 12 amino acids. The V gene's germline CDR1 is DFQATT and CDR2 SNEGSKA (reference sequence). The chain's CDR3 is CSARVGAYEQYF. Here the CDR3 DNA reads TGCAGTGCTAGAGTAGGGGCTTACGAGCAGTACTTC.

The DNA for the CDR3 is TGCGCCAGCAGCTTGGAGAGGGCTGGCGGGCGGTCCAGGTTGACGCAGTATTTT. Translation gives CASSLERAGGRSRLTQYF. The chain uses TRBV5-1 and TRBJ2-3; D might be TRBD2 (5 bases). The germline CDR1 and CDR2 sequences are SGHRS and YFSETQ. V lost 0 bases, J lost 9 bases, and 26 bases lay in between. The CDR3 is 18 amino acids.

The chain recombines TRBV20-1 with TRBJ2-3; tentatively, D is TRBD2 (6 bases). The CDR3 totals 13 residues. Between the trimmed V and J ends, which lost 6 bases and 3 bases, there was a span of 13 bases. Looked up from germline, CDR1 is DFQATT and CDR2 is SNEGSKA (reference sequence). CDR3 DNA sequence: TGCAGTGCCCGGAGGGTTCGGACAGATACGCAGTATTTT. It yields the protein CSARRVRTDTQYF.

This rearrangement joins TRBV20-1 to TRBJ1-1; D gene uncertain. The CDR3 spans 14 residues. Germline V gene sequence: CDR1 DFQATT, CDR2 SNEGSKA (reference sequence). The V end was cut by 5 bases, the J end by 0 bases, with 13 bases between. The CDR3 DNA is TGCAGTGCTCTTACGGGCCTCATGAACACTGAAGCTTTCTTT. Its translation is CSALTGLMNTEAFF.